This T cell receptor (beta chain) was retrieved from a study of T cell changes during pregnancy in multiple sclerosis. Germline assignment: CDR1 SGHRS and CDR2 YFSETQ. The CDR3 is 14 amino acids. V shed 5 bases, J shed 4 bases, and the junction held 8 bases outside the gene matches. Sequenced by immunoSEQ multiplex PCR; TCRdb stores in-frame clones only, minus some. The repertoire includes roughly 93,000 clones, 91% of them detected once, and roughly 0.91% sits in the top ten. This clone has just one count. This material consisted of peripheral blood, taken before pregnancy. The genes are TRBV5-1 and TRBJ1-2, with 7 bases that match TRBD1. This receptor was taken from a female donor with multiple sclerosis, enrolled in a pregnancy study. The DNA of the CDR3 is TGCGCCAGCAGTATGAGGGGGCATGGCTATGGCTACACCTTC. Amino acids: CASSMRGHGYGYTF.